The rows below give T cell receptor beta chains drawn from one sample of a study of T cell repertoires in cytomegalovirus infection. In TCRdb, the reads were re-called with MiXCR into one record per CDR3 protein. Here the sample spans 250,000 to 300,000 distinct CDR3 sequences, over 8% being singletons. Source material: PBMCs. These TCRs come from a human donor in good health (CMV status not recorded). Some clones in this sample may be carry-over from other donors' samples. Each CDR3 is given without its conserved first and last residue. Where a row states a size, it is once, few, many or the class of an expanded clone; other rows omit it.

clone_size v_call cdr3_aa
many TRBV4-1 ASSQGLGLGQY
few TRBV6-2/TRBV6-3 ASHPDRDNEQY
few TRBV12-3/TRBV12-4 ASSGTGLSYEQY
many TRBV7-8 ASSWRLAGGKETQY
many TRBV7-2 ASSFDPLRELF
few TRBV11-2 ASSAGLAGDYEQY
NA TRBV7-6 ASSPGTRGSETQY
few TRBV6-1 ASSMTGDQPQH
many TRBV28 ASRPLQGTQETQY
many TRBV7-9 ASSSLGVWNTEAF
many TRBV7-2 ASSYNQGLYGYT
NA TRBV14 ASSRRTGADTEAF
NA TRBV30 AWSFASAPPQH
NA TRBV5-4 ASTPGAGARNEQF
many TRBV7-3 ASSLTGLAGAQETQY
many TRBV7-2 ASSQRASGRLDEQF
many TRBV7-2 ASSPQGAINQPQH
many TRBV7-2 ASSLLSRLAYNSPLH
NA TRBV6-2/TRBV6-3 ASQGIESHEKLF
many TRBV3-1 ASSHFLGQGNEKLF
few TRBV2 ASRAGQAPNEQF
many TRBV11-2 ASSSTPGGQGGKLF
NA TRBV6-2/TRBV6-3 ASSYVGVPYNEQF
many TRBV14 ASSQEKRRGTTDTQY
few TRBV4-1 ASSHTKPRGPGKTEAF
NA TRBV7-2 ASSLATGKGNQPQQ
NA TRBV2 ASSFGQGRDTQY
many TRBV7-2 ASSPQTGGTAF
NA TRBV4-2 ASSLDRGMAF
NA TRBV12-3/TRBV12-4 ASSFSRSGQPQH
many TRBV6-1 ASSLQGQGYGYT
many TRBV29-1 SAAGGLNEQF
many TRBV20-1 SARERQGMNTEAF
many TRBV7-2 ASSLAPGGNIQY
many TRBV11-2 ASSQDGATNEKLF